A selection of T cell receptor beta chains follows, all from one sample in a study of blood T cell repertoires in COVID-19. TCRdb's table, derived via immunoSEQ multiplex PCR, lists solely in-frame clones and lacks some. The sample lists more than 150,000 clones, roughly 80% occurring once. Sequencing input: peripheral blood. All receptors derive from a woman under 40 with acute or convalescent COVID-19. Both conserved end residues are part of each CDR3. A D gene is named only where the DNA matches it firmly. A clone size is listed for some rows: how often the clone was seen (once, few, many), or a class if it is expanded.

>TRBJ1-5|TRBD1|NA|TRBV28
TGTGCCAGCAGCCTTCCCGGGACAGGGTTAGGTCAGCCCCAGCATTTT
CASSLPGTGLGQPQHF
>TRBJ1-1|TRBD1|NA|TRBV7-9
TGTGCCATTGGACAGGGCAGTATGAACACTGAAGCTTTCTTT
CAIGQGSMNTEAFF
>TRBJ1-2|NA|NA|TRBV6-2/TRBV6-3
TGTGCCAGCAGTACCATAGCGGGAGCGGAGGGCTACACCTTC
CASSTIAGAEGYTF
>TRBJ1-1|NA|NA|TRBV19
TGTGCCACGCGACAGGCGAACACTGAAGCTTTCTTT
CATRQANTEAFF
>TRBJ1-2|TRBD1|NA|TRBV7-8
TGTGCCAGCAGCTTCAGAAGGGCGGGACAGATCAACTATGGCTACACCTTC
CASSFRRAGQINYGYTF
>TRBJ2-7|TRBD1|NA|TRBV18
TGTGCCAGCTCACCCAGGATCGGACAGGGGGACCACGAGCAGTACTTC
CASSPRIGQGDHEQYF
>TRBJ2-3|TRBD1|NA|TRBV4-2
TGTGCCAGCAGCCAGGGCGGGACAGGGACAGATACGCAGTATTTT
CASSQGGTGTDTQYF
>TRBJ1-1|TRBD1|many|TRBV4-2
TGTGCCAGCAGCCAGGCTCGGACAGGGGGCACTGAAGCTTTCTTT
CASSQARTGGTEAFF
>TRBJ2-4|TRBD1|NA|TRBV7-9
TGTGCCAGCACCGAACAGGGGGGACAAAACATTCAGTACTTC
CASTEQGGQNIQYF
>TRBJ1-1|NA|NA|TRBV9
TGTGCCAGCAGCGCCGGACCGGGAACGAACACTGAAGCTTTCTTT
CASSAGPGTNTEAFF
>TRBJ2-2|NA|NA|TRBV7-8
TGTGCCAGCAGCCCCCGTGGGGAGCTGTTTTTT
CASSPRGELFF
>TRBJ2-7|NA|NA|TRBV28
TGTGCCAGCAGTTCGGGTAACGGGGGGCGGCAGTACTTC
CASSSGNGGRQYF
>TRBJ2-6|NA|NA|TRBV7-6
TGTGCCAGCAGCTTAGGGAGCGCTGGGGCCAACGTCCTGACTTTC
CASSLGSAGANVLTF
>TRBJ2-7|TRBD2|NA|TRBV5-1
TGCGCCAGCAGCTTGGGAGGGGCGGGAGTCTCCTACGAGCAGTACTTC
CASSLGGAGVSYEQYF
>TRBJ2-2|NA|once|TRBV27
TGTGCCAGCAGTTTAGAGCCGGGGGGCCCCACCGGGGAGCTGTTTTTT
CASSLEPGGPTGELFF
>TRBJ1-1|TRBD1|NA|TRBV12-3/TRBV12-4
TGTGCCAGCAGCCCGGACAGGGATCAAGCTTTCTTT
CASSPDRDQAFF
>TRBJ1-2|NA|NA|TRBV19
TGTGCCAGTCGGGGACTTCCCCGGGACGGATTCTATGGCTACACCTTC
CASRGLPRDGFYGYTF
>TRBJ1-2|TRBD1|NA|TRBV6-5
TGTGCCAGCAGGGGACAGGGCCTAGGAGATGGCTACACCTTC
CASRGQGLGDGYTF
>TRBJ2-5|NA|NA|TRBV5-1
TGCGCCAGCAGCTTGGCCGTCTCAGAGACCCAGTACTTC
CASSLAVSETQYF
>TRBJ1-4|NA|NA|TRBV6-5
TGTGCCAGCAGTTACCGGCAGGGCTCCCAAAAACTGTTTTTT
CASSYRQGSQKLFF
>TRBJ1-2|TRBD1|NA|TRBV27
TGTGCCAGCAGCCAAGACAGGGTCCATGGCTACACCTTC
CASSQDRVHGYTF
>TRBJ2-3|TRBD1|NA|TRBV7-9
TGTGCCAGCAGCTTTACGGCAGGACAGGGGGCGCTGGCAGATACGCAGTATTTT
CASSFTAGQGALADTQYF
>TRBJ2-5|NA|NA|TRBV7-2
TGTGCCAGCAGGCGACAGGGAGGACTCATTCAAGAGACCCAGTACTTC
CASRRQGGLIQETQYF
>TRBJ1-6|TRBD1|NA|TRBV6-5
TGTGCCAGCAAACAGGGGGTTAAGAATTCACCCCTCCACTTT
CASKQGVKNSPLHF
>TRBJ2-5|TRBD2|NA|TRBV7-6
TGTGCCAGCAGCTTAGGTCCTAGCGGGAGGCGTGAGACCCAGTACTTC
CASSLGPSGRRETQYF
>TRBJ2-2|TRBD1|NA|TRBV9
TGTGCCAGCACCGGGACAGGATCTGTCACCGGGGAGCTGTTTTTT
CASTGTGSVTGELFF
>TRBJ2-2|NA|few|TRBV4-3
TGCGCCAGCAGCCAAGATTTAGTTGTCGGGGAGCTGTTTTTT
CASSQDLVVGELFF
>TRBJ2-5|NA|NA|TRBV7-9
TGTGCCAGCAGCTTTGTCGGGGGGCCTACCCAAGAGACCCAGTACTTC
CASSFVGGPTQETQYF
>TRBJ1-6|NA|NA|TRBV30
TGTGCCTGGAGTGGATCGGGAGGAGGAGACGGGTATAATTCACCCCTCCACTTT
CAWSGSGGGDGYNSPLHF
>TRBJ2-7|TRBD1|NA|TRBV7-6
TGTGCCAGCAGCTTAGCCCGGTCCTCGGGACAGGGGGTCTACGAGCAGTACTTC
CASSLARSSGQGVYEQYF
>TRBJ2-1|NA|few|TRBV13
TGTGCCAGCAGCCAAGCCCGCGGCTGGAAGCAGTTCTTC
CASSQARGWKQFF
>TRBJ1-2|TRBD1|NA|TRBV11-1
TGTGCCAGCAGCCCACGACAGGGAGGAAACTATGGCTACACCTTC
CASSPRQGGNYGYTF
>TRBJ1-6|NA|NA|TRBV19
TGTGCCAGTAGTAGTCGAGCAGGGGCCGGCGGTTCACCCCTCCACTTT
CASSSRAGAGGSPLHF
>TRBJ2-1|TRBD1|NA|TRBV5-6
TGTGCCAGCAGCCCCGGACAGGGGGCCTCCTACAATGAGCAGTTCTTC
CASSPGQGASYNEQFF
>TRBJ2-7|TRBD1|NA|TRBV29-1
TGCAGCGTTGAGGACAGGGCCTACGAGCAGTACTTC
CSVEDRAYEQYF